The next 12 T cell receptor beta chains were all read from a single sample in a study of tumor-infiltrating lymphocytes in localized non-small cell lung cancer. Profiling relied on immunoSEQ multiplex PCR, and the TCRdb table lists in-frame clones only, not all of them. The table has 8,000 to 10,000 clones, almost 80% seen once. Source material: lung tumor tissue. The receptors originated from a human donor with non-small cell lung cancer.

The chain recombines TRBV2 with TRBJ2-3; 7 bases agree with TRBD2. The CDR3 is 15 amino acids. The V and J ends lost 3 bases and 0 bases, in that order; junction bases with no gene match: 3. Per germline, CDR1 SNHLY and CDR2 FYNNEI. The CDR3 loop reads CASSDGGGSTDTQYF. The CDR3 nucleotides are TGTGCCAGCAGTGACGGCGGGGGAAGCACAGATACGCAGTATTTT. The entire variable domain, with the rest obtained from reference TRBV2 and TRBJ2-3, is as follows: EPEVTQTPSHQVTQMGQEVILRCVPISNHLYFYWYRQILGQKVEFLVSFYNNEISEKSEIFDDQFSVERPDGSNFTLKIRSTKLEDSAMYFCASSDGGGSTDTQYFGPGTRLTVL.

The CDR3 DNA reads TGTGCCAGTAGTAGGCCCCGGACTAGCGGGGGAGAGACCCAGTACTTC. Residues: CASSRPRTSGGETQYF. The chain couples TRBV19 to TRBJ2-5; 13 bases match TRBD2. V shed 4 bases and J 4 bases; nucleotides not matched to a gene: 6. The CDR3 is made up of 16 amino acids. Germline CDR1 and CDR2: LNHDA and SQIVND (reference sequence).

The chain couples TRBV5-8 to TRBJ2-6; possibly TRBD2 for D (5 bases). Trimming cost V 0 bases and J 8 bases, with 9 bases left between them. Germline CDR1 reads SGHTS; CDR2 reads YDEGEE. CDR3 length equals 14 residues. The CDR3 reads CASSLAGGPNVLTF. Here the CDR3 DNA reads TGTGCCAGCAGCTTGGCCGGCGGGCCCAACGTCCTGACTTTC.

The chain couples TRBV29-1 to TRBJ1-3; no definite D call. V lost 7 bases, J lost 0 bases, and 13 bases lay in between. The CDR3 length is 14 residues. From germline, CDR1 is SQVTM and CDR2 ANQGSEA. The chain's CDR3 is CSARGGVSGNTIYF. The CDR3, as DNA: TGCAGCGCTCGCGGCGGGGTCTCTGGAAACACCATATATTTT.

This clone was found once. The V call is TRBV25-1, the J call TRBJ1-1, with no clear D. Trimming took off 5 bases at V and 1 base at J, with 11 bases between the two ends. Germline V gives CDR1 MGHDK, CDR2 SYGVNS. This CDR3 region has 14 residues. The CDR3 DNA reads TGTGCCAGCAGTCCCCGGGTTCAGAACACTGAAGCTTTCTTT. Its translation: CASSPRVQNTEAFF. Variable domain in full (rest from reference TRBV25-1 and TRBJ1-1): EADIYQTPRYLVIGTGKKITLECSQTMGHDKMYWYQQDPGMELHLIHYSYGVNSTEKGDLSSESTVSRIRTEHFPLTLESARPSHTSQYLCASSPRVQNTEAFFGQGTRLTVV.

The chain uses TRBV15 and TRBJ2-4; no reliable D call. V lost 6 bases to trimming and J lost 0 bases, with 12 bases between them. Germline V gives CDR1 LNHNV, CDR2 YYDKDF (reference sequence). The CDR3 spans 15 residues. The CDR3 is CATSSQSLAKNIQYF. The CDR3 DNA reads TGTGCCACCAGTTCTCAGTCTCTAGCCAAAAACATTCAGTACTTC.

V gene TRBV7-6 combines with J gene TRBJ2-3; 8 nucleotides agree with TRBD1. J lost 3 bases, V lost 1 base, and 12 bases had no gene match. The CDR3 is 18 amino acids. CDR1 is SGHVS and CDR2 is FNYEAQ in the germline V gene. CDR3 in amino acids: CASSLVQGGLRQTDTQYF. Written as DNA, the CDR3 is TGTGCCAGCAGCTTAGTACAGGGGGGCCTAAGACAGACAGATACGCAGTATTTT.

The chain recombines TRBV5-1 with TRBJ2-3; D gene uncertain. The germline gives CDR1 SGHRS, CDR2 YFSETQ. The CDR3 contains 16 residues. Trimming cost V 1 base and J 3 bases, with 15 bases left between them. In nucleotides, the CDR3 is TGCGCCAGCAGCTTGCCGTTGGCTAGTCTGACAGATACGCAGTATTTT. Protein: CASSLPLASLTDTQYF.

There are a few counts of this clone. V usage is TRBV30 and J usage is TRBJ1-5, with unresolved D. V lost 2 bases to trimming and J lost 1 base, with 12 bases between them. Per germline, CDR1 GTSNPN and CDR2 SVGIG (reference sequence). This CDR3 is 15 amino acids long. The CDR3 region is CAWSSMAVSNQPQHF. Here the CDR3 DNA reads TGTGCCTGGAGTTCGATGGCCGTAAGCAATCAGCCCCAGCATTTT.

The gene calls are TRBV10-3 and TRBJ1-2; D gene uncertain. The CDR3 is 13 amino acids. CDR1 and CDR2 (germline): ENHRY, SYGVKD. Between the trimmed V and J ends, which lost 4 bases and 5 bases, there was a span of 11 bases. The CDR3 DNA sequence: TGTGCCATCAGTGGGATGGAGTCGTATGGCTACACCTTC. It is translated as CAISGMESYGYTF.

V gene TRBV30 combines with J gene TRBJ1-6; D may be TRBD1 (5 bases). Germline lookup yields CDR1 GTSNPN and CDR2 SVGIG (reference sequence). The CDR3 length is 13 residues. V shed 3 bases and J shed 10 bases, with 13 bases lying between them. The CDR3 region is CAWRGAGMSPLHF. CDR3 bases: TGTGCCTGGAGGGGCGCAGGGATGTCACCCCTCCACTTT.

The chain couples TRBV15 to TRBJ1-1; weak D call: TRBD1 (6 bases). Between the trimmed V and J ends, which lost 1 base and 4 bases, there was a span of 19 bases. The CDR3 runs 17 residues. Per the germline V gene, CDR1 is LNHNV and CDR2 is YYDKDF (reference sequence). In DNA form, the CDR3 reads TGTGCCACCAGCAGAGTCCCCACAGGGATTTTAGGCACTGAAGCTTTCTTT. Translated, it gives CATSRVPTGILGTEAFF. Complete variable domain (other parts from reference TRBV15 and TRBJ1-1): DAMVIQNPRYQVTQFGKPVTLSCSQTLNHNVMYWYQQKSSQAPKLLFHYYDKDFNNEADTPDNFQSRRPNTSFCFLDIRSPGLGDTAMYLCATSRVPTGILGTEAFFGQGTRLTVV.